Shown below are 25 T cell receptor beta chains from a single sample sequenced in a study of cytomegalovirus exposure and HLA in healthy donors listed by TCRdb under 2017. The library relied on the immunoSEQ multiplex PCR assay. The multiplex PCR relied on a mix of 60 forward primers for TCR Vbeta segments and 13 reverse primers for TCR Jbeta segments. Entries here come from immuneACCESS through TCRdb and include only in-frame sequences with V and J called. Some clones fail to appear in such tables; in the studies checked, an unresolved V gene covers under half of the shortfall, and the cause of the remainder is unknown. In this sample the table shows roughly 140,000 clones, 50% to 75% of which occur a single time. Around 3% of the sample rests with the top ten. Sequencing input: PBMCs. The receptors here all came from a woman in her 30s in good health and CMV-seropositive.

V usage is TRBV18 and J usage is TRBJ1-5; 9 bases line up with TRBD1. CDR3 length: 15 residues. Germline values: CDR1 KGHSH, CDR2 LQKENI. After removal of 5 bases from V and 4 bases from J, the junction contained 6 bases not matched to a gene. The CDR3 loop reads CASSSGQGRNQPQHF. DNA for the CDR3: TGTGCCAGCTCATCAGGACAGGGGAGGAATCAGCCCCAGCATTTT. Based on the CDR3 plus reference TRBV18 and TRBJ1-5, the full variable domain is NAGVMQNPRHLVRRRGQEARLRCSPMKGHSHVYWYRQLPEEGLKFMVYLQKENIIDESGMPKERFSAEFPKEGPSILRIQQVVRGDSAAYFCASSSGQGRNQPQHFGDGTRLSIL.

The chain joins TRBV4-2 to TRBJ2-5; the D gene is possibly TRBD1 (5 bases). With 4 bases removed from V and 1 base from J, the gap between germline ends came to 22 bases. The CDR3 totals 18 residues. Germline V gives CDR1 LGHNA, CDR2 YNFKEQ. CDR3 residues: CASSLNTGFGFAQETQYF. DNA for the CDR3: TGTGCCAGCAGCCTTAACACAGGATTCGGGTTCGCCCAAGAGACCCAGTACTTC.

There are a few counts of this clone. The V call is TRBV28, the J call TRBJ1-4, with a possible D match to TRBD1 (5 bases). The CDR3 runs to 12 residues. The germline V gene has CDR1 MDHEN and CDR2 SYDVKM. Trimming cost V 7 bases and J 6 bases, with 9 bases left between them. This CDR3 is CASIGVDEKLFF. As DNA, the CDR3 is TGTGCCAGCATAGGGGTTGATGAAAAACTGTTTTTT.

The V gene is TRBV5-4, the J gene TRBJ2-7; tentatively, D is TRBD1 (5 bases). CDR1 and CDR2 (germline): SGHNT, YYREEE (reference sequence). Trimming cost V 3 bases and J 5 bases, with 24 bases left between them. The CDR3 spans 17 residues. Here the CDR3 DNA reads TGTGCCAGCAGCTCTCCGACCCCGGCAGGGAAGCTCCACGAGCAGTACTTC. It specifies CASSSPTPAGKLHEQYF.

The V gene is TRBV19, the J gene TRBJ1-1, with D possibly TRBD1 on 6 matching bases. The CDR3 runs to 14 residues. CDR1 and CDR2 (germline): LNHDA, SQIVND (reference sequence). The V and J ends lost 6 bases and 0 bases respectively, with 11 bases between them. In nucleotides, the CDR3 is TGTGCCAGTAGCCGTACAGGGATGAACACTGAAGCTTTCTTT. It specifies CASSRTGMNTEAFF.

On this clone itself: The junction does not match germline at one end; this may be a read error. The genes are TRBV2 and TRBJ2-7, with 9 positions matching TRBD1. The length of the CDR3 is 12 residues. Germline loops: CDR1 SNHLY, CDR2 FYNNEI. This CDR3 is CASREGTGPQYF. CDR3 nucleotides: TGTGCCAGCAGGGAAGGGACAGGGCCGCAGTACTTC.

V usage is TRBV7-8 and J usage is TRBJ2-3; D is undetermined. Trimming cost V 6 bases and J 0 bases, with 4 bases left between them. CDR1 and CDR2 from the germline V gene are SGHVS and FQNEAQ. The CDR3 covers 12 residues. The CDR3 DNA reads TGTGCCAGCAGTCAGAGCACAGATACGCAGTATTTT. It specifies CASSQSTDTQYF.

V gene TRBV5-1 combines with J gene TRBJ2-1; weak D call: TRBD1 (6 bases). The CDR3 loop spans 15 amino acids. V lost 2 bases and J lost 5, with 14 bases in between. The germline gives CDR1 SGHRS, CDR2 YFSETQ. In DNA, the CDR3 is TGCGCCAGCAGCTTTTCAGGGGCCCCTGACAATGAGCAGTTCTTC. Residues: CASSFSGAPDNEQFF.

The chain employs TRBV6-5 and TRBJ1-2, with 8 positions matching TRBD1. Germline V CDR1 and CDR2: MNHEY, SVGAGI. The CDR3 has 14 residues. V dropped 2 bases and J dropped 8; count of bases not matched to a gene: 7. The CDR3: CASSYGYRGKGYTF. CDR3 nucleotides: TGTGCCAGCAGTTACGGTTACAGGGGGAAGGGCTACACCTTC.

V gene TRBV6-6 combines with J gene TRBJ2-7; D remains ambiguous. Germline CDR1 MNHNY, CDR2 SVGAGI (reference sequence). The V end lost 2 bases, the J end lost 3 bases, and 11 bases lay between the germline ends. The CDR3 spans 14 residues. The CDR3 spells CASSYGDFNYEQYF. The CDR3 region has the DNA TGTGCCAGCAGTTACGGAGACTTTAACTACGAGCAGTACTTC.

The V and J genes are TRBV9 and TRBJ2-2; D remains unclear. Germline V gene data show CDR1 as SGDLS and CDR2 as YYNGEE. This CDR3 has 13 amino acids. With 3 bases removed from V and 3 bases from J, the gap between germline ends came to 6 bases. CDR3 nucleotides: TGTGCCAGCAGCGATATCTACACCGGGGAGCTGTTTTTT. It codes for CASSDIYTGELFF.

The CDR3 reads CASSEGQTTTIYF. The CDR3 DNA reads as TGTGCCAGCAGTGAGGGCCAGACAACCACCATATATTTT. This chain links TRBV2 with TRBJ1-3, with D unclear. Germline assignment: CDR1 SNHLY and CDR2 FYNNEI. This CDR3 contains 13 residues. V was cut by 3 bases and J by 9 bases, with 12 bases left in between.

This chain links TRBV7-6 with TRBJ1-3, with D unresolved. V gave up 2 bases and J gave up 1 base, with 9 bases separating them. This CDR3 has 15 residues. Germline values: CDR1 SGHVS, CDR2 FNYEAQ. In DNA form, the CDR3 reads TGTGCCAGCAGCTTATTGGCAGGATCTGGAAACACCATATATTTT. It yields the protein CASSLLAGSGNTIYF.

This rearrangement joins TRBV13 to TRBJ2-7; TRBD1 agrees at 10 bases. The CDR3 spans 15 residues. Trimming removed 4 bases from V and 3 bases from J; junction bases left unmatched: 6. The germline V gene encodes CDR1 PRHDT and CDR2 FYEKMQ (reference sequence). CDR3 sequence reads: CASSYRDRGLYEQYF. The CDR3 nucleotides are TGTGCCAGCAGCTACCGGGACAGGGGCCTCTACGAGCAGTACTTC.

The CDR3 DNA sequence: TGTGCCAGCAGCGTACGTACGATTACTCAGCAGTTCTTC. Protein: CASSVRTITQQFF. The rearrangement joins TRBV9 to TRBJ2-1; no definite D call. Trimming took 1 base from V and 11 from J, leaving 13 bases between them. Germline CDR1 is SGDLS and CDR2 is YYNGEE. The CDR3 extends over 13 amino acids.

V gene TRBV10-3 combines with J gene TRBJ2-3; D perhaps matches TRBD2 (5 bases). The CDR3 loop spans 14 amino acids. In germline, CDR1 is ENHRY, CDR2 SYGVKD. Trimming left V 7 bases short and J 0 bases short, with 11 bases between. CDR3 loop: CAITAERSTDTQYF. In nucleotides, the CDR3 is TGTGCCATCACAGCGGAGAGAAGCACAGATACGCAGTATTTT.

The V gene is TRBV5-6, the J gene TRBJ2-1, with 11 positions matching TRBD2. Germline V gene lookup returns CDR1 SGHDT and CDR2 YYEEEE. Losses at the gene ends were 3 bases for V and 9 bases for J; bases not matched to a gene: 5. This CDR3 has 14 amino acids. CDR3 in DNA: TGTGCCAGCAGCTCGGTAGCGGGGGGGCGTGAGCAGTTCTTC. Its protein product is CASSSVAGGREQFF.

The rearrangement uses TRBV30 and TRBJ1-2; perhaps TRBD1 as D (5 bases). Per germline, CDR1 GTSNPN and CDR2 SVGIG (reference sequence). V was clipped by 6 bases and J by 4 bases, with 12 bases between them. This CDR3 is 12 amino acids long. The CDR3 region is CACRSRVYGYTF. The CDR3 DNA reads as TGTGCCTGTCGAAGCAGGGTCTATGGCTACACCTTC.

The genes are TRBV19 and TRBJ1-5; D possibly corresponds to TRBD1 (5 bases). Trimming took 0 bases from V and 6 from J, leaving 12 bases between them. The CDR3 is 15 residues long. Germline V lookup: CDR1 LNHDA, CDR2 SQIVND (reference sequence). DNA of the CDR3: TGTGCCAGTAGTATAGAAGGGGCTGTGGGTCAGCCCCAGCATTTT. It codes for CASSIEGAVGQPQHF.

This chain connects TRBV4-2 to TRBJ2-2; 8 bases are a match to TRBD2. The CDR3 totals 20 residues. V dropped 0 bases and J dropped 5; count of bases not matched to a gene: 17. The germline CDR1 and CDR2 sequences are LGHNA and YNFKEQ. The CDR3 DNA follows: TGTGCCAGCAGCCAAGATCCGAGACTAGCGCGGTTGGTTGGTACCGGGGAGCTGTTTTTT. Translated, it gives CASSQDPRLARLVGTGELFF.

This clone was picked up a small number of times. The chain combines TRBV30 with TRBJ1-3; D ambiguous. V was pared by 3 bases and J by 1 base, with 10 bases between. CDR1 and CDR2 from the germline V gene are GTSNPN and SVGIG (reference sequence). This CDR3 spans 14 amino acids. CDR3: CAWRIGGSGNTIYF. The DNA of the CDR3 is TGTGCCTGGAGGATTGGAGGTTCTGGAAACACCATATATTTT.

The V and J genes are TRBV7-2 and TRBJ2-7, with D perhaps matching TRBD2 (6 bases). The CDR3 consists of 14 residues. Trimming stripped 1 base from V and 1 base from J, with 8 bases between. The V gene's germline CDR1 is SGHTA and CDR2 FQGNSA. For the CDR3, the DNA is TGTGCCAGCAGCTTAGGGGGGGTATCCTACGAGCAGTACTTC. Residues: CASSLGGVSYEQYF.

V gene TRBV6-6 combines with J gene TRBJ2-7; TRBD2 agrees at 12 bases. V was pared by 8 bases and J by 3 bases, with 2 bases of the junction left unmatched. Germline V gene sequence: CDR1 MNHNY, CDR2 SVGAGI (reference sequence). The CDR3 consists of 13 residues. DNA of the CDR3: TGTGCCAGCCGACTAGCGGGAGTCTACGAGCAGTACTTC. Protein: CASRLAGVYEQYF.

This clone turned up a few times. This chain uses TRBV28 with TRBJ2-7, with TRBD1 identical over 7 bases. The V segment lost 7 bases and the J segment 10 bases; nucleotides outside the gene matches: 10. Germline CDR1 reads MDHEN; CDR2 reads SYDVKM. CDR3 length equals 12 residues. The CDR3 sequence: CASMTPRGGQYF. The CDR3 DNA reads as TGTGCCAGCATGACCCCCCGAGGGGGCCAGTACTTC.

V gene TRBV25-1 combines with J gene TRBJ1-4; the D gene is possibly TRBD1 (6 bases). This CDR3 is built from 16 residues. V was clipped by 3 bases and J by 0 bases, with 11 bases between them. Germline lookup yields CDR1 MGHDK and CDR2 SYGVNS. Here the CDR3 reads CASSEGAVSTNEKLFF. DNA for the CDR3: TGTGCCAGCAGTGAGGGGGCCGTATCAACTAATGAAAAACTGTTTTTT.